Sequencing of this T cell receptor beta chain was carried out in a study of cytomegalovirus exposure and HLA in healthy donors. Study-level information: Around 190 million T cells yielded some 100 million unique TCR beta sequences, as an earlier analysis found. Unique TCRs numbering some 80 million, obtained from HLA-typed donors, made up an early data release. Overall study findings and caveats: Cytomegalovirus status, reportedly, was diagnosed with high specificity and sensitivity by the classifier. The only immune exposure information that was available was CMV serostatus.

The PCR used 60 Vbeta and 13 Jbeta primers. Generated by immunoSEQ multiplex PCR, the TCRdb table keeps only in-frame clones and is missing some. The profile shows 90,000 to 95,000 clones, 81% of them singletons. As for this clone: The antigen is undetermined.

There are 12 residues in the CDR3. Germline CDR1 and CDR2: GTSNPN and SVGIG (reference sequence). V was pared by 0 bases and J by 7 bases, with 7 bases between. The V call is TRBV30, the J call TRBJ2-1; possibly TRBD1 for D (5 bases). The clonotype originates from a girl aged 2-9 years in good health and CMV-seropositive. Sequencing used PBMCs. DNA for the CDR3: TGTGCCTGGAGTGTAGCAGGGAATGAGCAGTTCTTC. Translated: CAWSVAGNEQFF.